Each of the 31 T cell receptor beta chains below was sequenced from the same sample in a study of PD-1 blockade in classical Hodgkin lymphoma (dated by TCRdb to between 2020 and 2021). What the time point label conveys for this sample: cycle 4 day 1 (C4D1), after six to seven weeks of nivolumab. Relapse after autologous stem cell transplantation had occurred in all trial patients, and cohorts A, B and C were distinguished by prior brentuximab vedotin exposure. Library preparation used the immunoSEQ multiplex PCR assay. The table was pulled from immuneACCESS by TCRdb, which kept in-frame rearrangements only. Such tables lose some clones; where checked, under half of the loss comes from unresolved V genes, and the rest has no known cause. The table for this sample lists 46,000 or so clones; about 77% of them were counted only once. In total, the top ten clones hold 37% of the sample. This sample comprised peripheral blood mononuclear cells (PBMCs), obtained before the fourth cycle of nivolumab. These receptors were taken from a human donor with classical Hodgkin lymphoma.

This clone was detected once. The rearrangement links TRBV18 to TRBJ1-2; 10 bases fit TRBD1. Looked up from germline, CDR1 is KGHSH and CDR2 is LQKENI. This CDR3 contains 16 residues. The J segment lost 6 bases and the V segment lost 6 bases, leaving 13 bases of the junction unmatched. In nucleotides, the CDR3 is TGTGCCAGCTCTCAGGCTCCGGGACAGGGGAGCAATGGCTACACCTTC. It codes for CASSQAPGQGSNGYTF.

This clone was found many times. The CDR3 spells CSQATNEKLFF. Here the CDR3 DNA reads TGCTCACAAGCAACTAATGAAAAACTGTTTTTT. This chain links TRBV20-1 with TRBJ1-4; the D is unclear. The CDR3 runs 11 residues. Germline CDR1 reads DFQATT; CDR2 reads SNEGSKA (reference sequence).

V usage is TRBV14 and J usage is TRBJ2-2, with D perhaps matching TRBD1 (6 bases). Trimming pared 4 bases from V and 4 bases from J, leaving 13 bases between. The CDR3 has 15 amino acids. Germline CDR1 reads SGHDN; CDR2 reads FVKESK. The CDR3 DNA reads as TGTGCCAGCAGCCCCCTCACAGGGTTCACCGGGGAGCTGTTTTTT. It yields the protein CASSPLTGFTGELFF.

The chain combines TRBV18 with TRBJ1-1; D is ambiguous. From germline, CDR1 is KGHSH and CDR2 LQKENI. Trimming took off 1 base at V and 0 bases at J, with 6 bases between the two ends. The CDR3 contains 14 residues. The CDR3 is CASSPQEMNTEAFF. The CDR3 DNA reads TGTGCCAGCTCACCACAGGAAATGAACACTGAAGCTTTCTTT.

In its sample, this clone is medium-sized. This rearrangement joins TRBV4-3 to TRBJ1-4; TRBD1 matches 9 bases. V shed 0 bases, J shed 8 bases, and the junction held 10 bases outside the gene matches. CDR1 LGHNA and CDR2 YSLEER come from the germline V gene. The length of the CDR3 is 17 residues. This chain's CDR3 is CASSQDHLGTGLEKLFF. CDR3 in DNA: TGCGCCAGCAGCCAAGACCATCTCGGGACAGGGTTGGAAAAACTGTTTTTT.

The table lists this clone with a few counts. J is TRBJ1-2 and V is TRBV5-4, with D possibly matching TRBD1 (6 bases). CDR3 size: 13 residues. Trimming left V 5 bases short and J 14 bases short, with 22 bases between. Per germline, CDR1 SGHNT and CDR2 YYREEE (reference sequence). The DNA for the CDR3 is TGTGCCAGCAGTGGGGAGCAGGGGCAGCTAGGGACCTTC. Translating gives CASSGEQGQLGTF.

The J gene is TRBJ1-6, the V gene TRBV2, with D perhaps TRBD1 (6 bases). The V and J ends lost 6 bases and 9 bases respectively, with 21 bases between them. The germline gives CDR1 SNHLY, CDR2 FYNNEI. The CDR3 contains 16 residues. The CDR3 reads CASSPRVGGQSSPLHF. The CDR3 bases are TGTGCCAGCAGCCCGCGGGTCGGGGGGCAAAGTTCACCCCTCCACTTT.

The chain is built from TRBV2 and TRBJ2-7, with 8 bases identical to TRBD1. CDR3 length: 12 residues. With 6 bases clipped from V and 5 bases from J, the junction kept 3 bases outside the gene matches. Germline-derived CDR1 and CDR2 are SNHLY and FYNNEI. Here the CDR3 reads CASSGQGHEQYF. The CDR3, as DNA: TGTGCCAGCAGCGGACAGGGACACGAGCAGTACTTC.

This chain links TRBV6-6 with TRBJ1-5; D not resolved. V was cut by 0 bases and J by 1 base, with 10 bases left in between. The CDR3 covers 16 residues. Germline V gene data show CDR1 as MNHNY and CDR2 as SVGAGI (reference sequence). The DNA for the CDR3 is TGTGCCAGCAGTTACTCCGGTACCAGGAGCAATCAGCCCCAGCATTTT. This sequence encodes CASSYSGTRSNQPQHF.

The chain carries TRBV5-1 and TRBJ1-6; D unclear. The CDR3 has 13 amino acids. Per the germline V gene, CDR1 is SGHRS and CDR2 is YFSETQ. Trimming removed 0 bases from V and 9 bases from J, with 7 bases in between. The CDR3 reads CASSLGVSSPLHF. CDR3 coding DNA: TGCGCCAGCAGCTTGGGAGTCAGTTCACCCCTCCACTTT.

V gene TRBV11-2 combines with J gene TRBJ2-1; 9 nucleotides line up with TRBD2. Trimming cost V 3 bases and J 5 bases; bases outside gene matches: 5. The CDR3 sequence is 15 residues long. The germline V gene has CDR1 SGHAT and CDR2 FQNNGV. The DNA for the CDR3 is TGTGCCAGCAGCTTCCTAGCGGGGTTCAACAATGAGCAGTTCTTC. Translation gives CASSFLAGFNNEQFF.

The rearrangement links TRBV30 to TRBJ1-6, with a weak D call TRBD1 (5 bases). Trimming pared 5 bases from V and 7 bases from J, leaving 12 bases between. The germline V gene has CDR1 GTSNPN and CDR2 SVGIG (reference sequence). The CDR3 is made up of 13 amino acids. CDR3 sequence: CAWSQALNSPLHF. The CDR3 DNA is TGTGCCTGGTCACAGGCCTTGAATTCACCCCTCCACTTT.

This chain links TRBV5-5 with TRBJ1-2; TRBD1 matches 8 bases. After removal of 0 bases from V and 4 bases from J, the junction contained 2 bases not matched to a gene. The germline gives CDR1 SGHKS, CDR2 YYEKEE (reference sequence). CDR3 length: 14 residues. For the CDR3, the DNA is TGTGCCAGCAGCTTGGGCGGGACAGGCTATGGCTACACCTTC. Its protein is CASSLGGTGYGYTF.

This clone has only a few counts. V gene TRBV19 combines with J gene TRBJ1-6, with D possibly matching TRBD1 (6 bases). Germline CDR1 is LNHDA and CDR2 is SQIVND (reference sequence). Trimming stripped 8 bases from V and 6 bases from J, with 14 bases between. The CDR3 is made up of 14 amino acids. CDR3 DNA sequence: TGTGCCAGTCGACGACAGGCCCCTAATTCACCCCTCCACTTT. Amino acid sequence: CASRRQAPNSPLHF.

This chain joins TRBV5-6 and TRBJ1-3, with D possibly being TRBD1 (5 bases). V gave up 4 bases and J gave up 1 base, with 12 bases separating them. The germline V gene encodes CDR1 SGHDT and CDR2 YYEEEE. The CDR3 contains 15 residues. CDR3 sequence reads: CASSPDGASGNTIYF. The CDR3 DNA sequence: TGTGCCAGCAGCCCGGATGGGGCTTCTGGAAACACCATATATTTT.

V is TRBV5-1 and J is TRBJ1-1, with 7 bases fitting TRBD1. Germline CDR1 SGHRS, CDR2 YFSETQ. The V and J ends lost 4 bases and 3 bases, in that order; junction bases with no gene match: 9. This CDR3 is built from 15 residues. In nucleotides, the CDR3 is TGCGCCAGCAGCCGCGACAGGGTGTCGTACACTGAAGCTTTCTTT. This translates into CASSRDRVSYTEAFF.

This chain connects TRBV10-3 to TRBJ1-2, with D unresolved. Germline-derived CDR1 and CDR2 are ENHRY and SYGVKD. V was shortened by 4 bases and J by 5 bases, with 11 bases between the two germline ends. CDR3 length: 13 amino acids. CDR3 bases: TGTGCCATCAGTGTCGAGGAAGGGTATGGCTACACCTTC. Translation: CAISVEEGYGYTF.

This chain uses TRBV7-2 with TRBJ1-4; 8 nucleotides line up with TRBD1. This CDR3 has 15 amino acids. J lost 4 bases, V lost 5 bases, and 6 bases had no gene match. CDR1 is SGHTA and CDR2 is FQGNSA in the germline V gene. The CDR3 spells CASSTRTGLNEKLFF. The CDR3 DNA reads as TGTGCCAGCAGCACGCGGACAGGGCTTAATGAAAAACTGTTTTTT. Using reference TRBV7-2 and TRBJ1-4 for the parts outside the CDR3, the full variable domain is GAGVSQSPSNKVTEKGKDVELRCDPISGHTALYWYRQSLGQGLEFLIYFQGNSAPDKSGLPSDRFSAERTGGSVSTLTIQRTQQEDSAVYLCASSTRTGLNEKLFFGSGTQLSVL.

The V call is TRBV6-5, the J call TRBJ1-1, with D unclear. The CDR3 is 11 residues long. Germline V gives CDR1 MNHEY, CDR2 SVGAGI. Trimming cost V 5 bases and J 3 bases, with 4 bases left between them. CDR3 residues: CASSLYTEAFF. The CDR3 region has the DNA TGTGCCAGCAGTCTCTACACTGAAGCTTTCTTT.

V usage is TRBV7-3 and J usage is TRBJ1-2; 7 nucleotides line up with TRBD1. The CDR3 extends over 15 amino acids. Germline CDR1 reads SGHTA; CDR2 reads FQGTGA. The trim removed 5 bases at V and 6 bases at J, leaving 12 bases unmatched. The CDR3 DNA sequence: TGTGCCAGCAGCCCCACGGGACAGCCGGGGGATGGCTACACCTTC. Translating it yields CASSPTGQPGDGYTF. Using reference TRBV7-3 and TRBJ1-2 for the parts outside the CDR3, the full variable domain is GAGVSQTPSNKVTEKGKYVELRCDPISGHTALYWYRQSLGQGPEFLIYFQGTGAADDSGLPNDRFFAVRPEGSVSTLKIQRTERGDSAVYLCASSPTGQPGDGYTFGSGTRLTVV.

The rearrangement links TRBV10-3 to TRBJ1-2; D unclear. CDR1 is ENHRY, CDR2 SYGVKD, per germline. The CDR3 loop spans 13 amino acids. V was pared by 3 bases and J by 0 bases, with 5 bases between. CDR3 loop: CAISENTNYGYTF. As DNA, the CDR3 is TGTGCCATCAGTGAAAATACTAACTATGGCTACACCTTC.

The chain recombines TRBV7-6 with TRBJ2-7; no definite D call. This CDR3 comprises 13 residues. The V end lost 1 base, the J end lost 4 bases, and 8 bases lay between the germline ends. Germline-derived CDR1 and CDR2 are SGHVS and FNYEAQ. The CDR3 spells CASSLGVGYEQYF. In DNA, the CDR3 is TGTGCCAGCAGCTTAGGGGTAGGGTACGAGCAGTACTTC.

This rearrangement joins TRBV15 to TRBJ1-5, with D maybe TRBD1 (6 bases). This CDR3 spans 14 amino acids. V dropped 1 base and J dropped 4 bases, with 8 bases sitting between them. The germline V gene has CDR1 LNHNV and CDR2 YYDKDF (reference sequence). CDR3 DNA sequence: TGTGCCACCAGCAGAGGACAGGAAAATCAGCCCCAGCATTTT. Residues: CATSRGQENQPQHF.

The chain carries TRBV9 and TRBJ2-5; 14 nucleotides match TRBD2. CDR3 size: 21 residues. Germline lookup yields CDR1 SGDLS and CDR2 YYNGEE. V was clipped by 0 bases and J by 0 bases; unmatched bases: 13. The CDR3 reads CASSVGVVGTSGGGYQETQYF. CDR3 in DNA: TGTGCCAGCAGCGTAGGCGTTGTGGGGACTAGCGGGGGAGGTTACCAAGAGACCCAGTACTTC.

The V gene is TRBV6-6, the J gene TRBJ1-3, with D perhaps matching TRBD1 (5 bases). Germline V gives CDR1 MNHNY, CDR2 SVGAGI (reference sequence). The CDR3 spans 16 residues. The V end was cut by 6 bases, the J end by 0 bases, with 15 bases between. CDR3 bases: TGTGCCAGCAGCTCGGGGCGGCGCAACTCTGGAAACACCATATATTTT. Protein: CASSSGRRNSGNTIYF.

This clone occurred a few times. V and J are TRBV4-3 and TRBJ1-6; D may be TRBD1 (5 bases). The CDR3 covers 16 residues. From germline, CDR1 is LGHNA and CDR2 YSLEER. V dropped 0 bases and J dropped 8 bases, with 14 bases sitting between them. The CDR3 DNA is TGCGCCAGCAGCCAAGATTGGGGAGTGGGGCATTCACCCCTCCACTTT. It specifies CASSQDWGVGHSPLHF.

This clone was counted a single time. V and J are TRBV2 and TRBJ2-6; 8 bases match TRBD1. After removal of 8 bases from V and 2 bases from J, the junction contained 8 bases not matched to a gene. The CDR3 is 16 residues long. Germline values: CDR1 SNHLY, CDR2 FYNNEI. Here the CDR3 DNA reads TGTGCCAGCGATCTACAGGGGGGCACTGGGGCCAACGTCCTGACTTTC. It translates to CASDLQGGTGANVLTF.

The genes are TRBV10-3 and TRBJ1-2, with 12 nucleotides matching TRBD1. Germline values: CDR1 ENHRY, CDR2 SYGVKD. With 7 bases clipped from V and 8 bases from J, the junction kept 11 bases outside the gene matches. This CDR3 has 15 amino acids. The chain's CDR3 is CAINPGGQGAEGYTF. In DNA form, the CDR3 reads TGTGCCATCAACCCCGGGGGACAGGGGGCAGAAGGCTACACCTTC.

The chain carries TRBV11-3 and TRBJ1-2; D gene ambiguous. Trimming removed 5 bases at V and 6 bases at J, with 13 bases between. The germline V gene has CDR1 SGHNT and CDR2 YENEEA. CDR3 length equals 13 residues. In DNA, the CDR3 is TGTGCCAGCAGCCCCGGACGGGTCGATGGCTACACCTTC. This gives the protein CASSPGRVDGYTF. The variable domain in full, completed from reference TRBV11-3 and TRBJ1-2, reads EAGVVQSPRYKIIEKKQPVAFWCNPISGHNTLYWYLQNLGQGPELLIRYENEEAVDDSQLPKDRFSAERLKGVDSTLKIQPAELGDSAVYLCASSPGRVDGYTFGSGTRLTVV.

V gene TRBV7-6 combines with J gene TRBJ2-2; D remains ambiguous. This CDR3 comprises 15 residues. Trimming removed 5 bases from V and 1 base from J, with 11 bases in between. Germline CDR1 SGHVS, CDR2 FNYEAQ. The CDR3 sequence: CASSRPSENTGELFF. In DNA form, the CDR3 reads TGTGCCAGCAGCCGCCCTTCCGAGAACACCGGGGAGCTGTTTTTT.

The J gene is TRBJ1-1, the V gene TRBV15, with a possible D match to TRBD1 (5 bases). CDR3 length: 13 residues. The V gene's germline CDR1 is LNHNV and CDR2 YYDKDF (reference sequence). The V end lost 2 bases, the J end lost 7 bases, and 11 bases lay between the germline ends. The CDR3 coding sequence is TGTGCCACCAGCAGACAGGGATCCTATGAAGCTTTCTTT. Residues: CATSRQGSYEAFF.